This entry features one TCR beta chain sequence. The data were taken from a study of blood T cell repertoires in COVID-19. Across the study: COVID-19 samples collected from the United States, Italy and Spain covered acute and convalescent phases.

Per the germline V gene, CDR1 is MNHEY and CDR2 is SMNVEV (reference sequence). The CDR3 spans 17 residues. Trimming took 5 bases from V and 5 from J; bases not matched to a gene: 15. Authors' data handling: How many nucleated cells were present was estimated from reference gene primer amplification. TCRdb keeps only in-frame clones here, not all; method: immunoSEQ multiplex PCR. Clone size and V and J calls were adopted from that table, with D and trimming inferred from the DNA. The table includes about 84,000 clones, 75% to 90% detected once. Sequencing was done on a sample of peripheral blood. J is TRBJ2-1 and V is TRBV27; 7 bases are a match to TRBD1. The clonotype comes from a man at least 80 years old with active or convalescent COVID-19. Written as DNA, the CDR3 is TGTGCCAGCAGTATTTACCGGGACAGCTACGCCAACAATGAGCAGTTCTTC. Translated, it gives CASSIYRDSYANNEQFF.